This T cell receptor beta chain originates from a study of OX40 agonist ivuxolimab in advanced cancers. Broader study findings: At 0.1-3.0 mg/kg, partial responders had clonal expansion among the lowest observed. By week 6 at 0.1 to 3.0 mg/kg, blood CD4+ and CD8+ T cells had expanded clonally.

A history of autoimmune disease or systemic immunosuppression excluded patients. The germline CDR1 and CDR2 sequences are SGHTA and FQGNSA. V was pared by 5 bases and J by 8 bases, with 19 bases between. There are 15 residues in the CDR3. Points on this clone: Antigen specificity is unknown.

Profiled with immunoSEQ multiplex PCR; TCRdb holds only in-frame clones, not every one. The sample yields 53,000 or so clones, about four fifths seen once. The V call is TRBV7-2, the J call TRBJ2-1, with D possibly matching TRBD2 (6 bases). This TCR came from an adult with an advanced solid tumor such as melanoma, head and neck, liver or kidney cancer. The sequencing here drew on CD4+ or CD8+ T cells sorted from blood, taken in a trial of the OX40 agonist ivuxolimab. CDR3 nucleotide sequence: TGTGCCAGCAGCCGGAGGGCCCGTTACCGCGATGAGCAGTTCTTC. Translating it yields CASSRRARYRDEQFF. Based on the CDR3 plus reference TRBV7-2 and TRBJ2-1, the full variable domain is GAGVSQSPSNKVTEKGKDVELRCDPISGHTALYWYRQSLGQGLEFLIYFQGNSAPDKSGLPSDRFSAERTGGSVSTLTIQRTQQEDSAVYLCASSRRARYRDEQFFGPGTRLTVL.